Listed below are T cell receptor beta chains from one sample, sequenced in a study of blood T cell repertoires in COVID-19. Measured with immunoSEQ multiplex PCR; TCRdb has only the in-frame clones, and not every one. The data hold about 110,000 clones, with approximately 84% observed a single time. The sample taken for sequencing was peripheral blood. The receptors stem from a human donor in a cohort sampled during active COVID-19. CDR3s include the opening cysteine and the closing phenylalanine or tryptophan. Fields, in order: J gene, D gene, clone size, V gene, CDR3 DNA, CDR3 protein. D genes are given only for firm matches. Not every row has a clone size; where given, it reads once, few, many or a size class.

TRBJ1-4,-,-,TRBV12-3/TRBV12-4,TGTGCCAGCAGTTCCGGACAGAGGGCAAAACTGTTTTTT,CASSSGQRAKLFF
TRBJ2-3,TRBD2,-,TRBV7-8,TGTGCCAGCAGCTTAAGAGTGACGGGAGGTGGGGCAGATACGCAGTATTTT,CASSLRVTGGGADTQYF
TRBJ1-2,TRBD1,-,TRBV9,TGTGCCAGCAACCGAGGACAGGGGGCAAACTATGGCTACACCTTC,CASNRGQGANYGYTF
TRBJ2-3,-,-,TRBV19,TGTGCCAGTAGTCAGGGTAGCACAGATACGCAGTATTTT,CASSQGSTDTQYF
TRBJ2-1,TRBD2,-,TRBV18,TGTGCCAGCTCACCCCCTAGCGGGACCTACAATGAGCAGTTCTTC,CASSPPSGTYNEQFF
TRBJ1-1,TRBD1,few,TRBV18,TGTGCCAGCTCACCACTACAGGGGGCCAATGAAGCTTTCTTT,CASSPLQGANEAFF
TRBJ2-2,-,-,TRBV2,TGTGCCAGCCTAAAGTCGGCGAACACCGGGGAGCTGTTTTTT,CASLKSANTGELFF
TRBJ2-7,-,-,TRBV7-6,TGTGCCAGCAGCCAAAGCAGGGGTTGGGGCGAGCAGTACTTC,CASSQSRGWGEQYF
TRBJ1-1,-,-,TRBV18,TGTGCCAGCTCACCCCAAACGACAAACACTGAAGCTTTCTTT,CASSPQTTNTEAFF
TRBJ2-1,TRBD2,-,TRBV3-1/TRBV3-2,TGTGCCAGCAGCCAAATTAATACCGGGGGGAAGGGTGAGCAGTTCTTC,CASSQINTGGKGEQFF
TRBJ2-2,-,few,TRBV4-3,TGCGCCAGCAGCCTAGGTTACCGGGACTCCACTTTTTATACCGGGGAGCTGTTTTTT,CASSLGYRDSTFYTGELFF
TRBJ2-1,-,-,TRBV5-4,TGTGCCAGCAGCCCCCCGGACACGGGGGCCTACAATGAGCAGTTCTTC,CASSPPDTGAYNEQFF
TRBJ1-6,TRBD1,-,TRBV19,TGTGCCAGTAGTACTACAGGGGACTATAATTCACCCCTCCACTTT,CASSTTGDYNSPLHF
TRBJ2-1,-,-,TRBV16,TGTGCCAGCAGCCAATCACGGGGGTACAATGAGCAGTTCTTC,CASSQSRGYNEQFF
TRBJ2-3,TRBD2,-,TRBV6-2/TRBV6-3,TGTGCCAGCAGTTTATCACCAGTAGCGGGAGATACGCAGTATTTT,CASSLSPVAGDTQYF
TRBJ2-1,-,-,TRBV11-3,TGTGCCAGCAGCATGGGACTTACTTACAATGAGCAGTTCTTC,CASSMGLTYNEQFF
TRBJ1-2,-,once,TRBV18,TGTGCCAGCTCACCAGTGGCTGACTATGGCTACACCTTC,CASSPVADYGYTF
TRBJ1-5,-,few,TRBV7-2,TGTGCCAGCAGCTCCCCGGACTACTGGGGCGACCAGCCCCAGCATTTT,CASSSPDYWGDQPQHF
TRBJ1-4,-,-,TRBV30,TGTGCCTGGAGTTCTCCCCTCCTAAGGCTGGGAGGTGAAAAACTGTTTTTT,CAWSSPLLRLGGEKLFF
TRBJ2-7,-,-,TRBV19,TGTGCCAGTAGTACTGTTCGGGATGGCGAGCAGTACTTC,CASSTVRDGEQYF
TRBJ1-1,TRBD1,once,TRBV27,TGTGCCAGCAGTTTAGGGGGACAGGGAGCGAACACTGAAGCTTTCTTT,CASSLGGQGANTEAFF
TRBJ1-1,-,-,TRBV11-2,TGTGCCAGCAGCTCACTAGCTACTGAAGCTTTCTTT,CASSSLATEAFF
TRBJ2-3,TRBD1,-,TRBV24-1,TGTGCCACCAGTGATCACGGGACAGCTAGCACAGATACGCAGTATTTT,CATSDHGTASTDTQYF
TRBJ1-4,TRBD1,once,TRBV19,TGTGCCAGTAGCGTACAGGGGAGGAATGAAAAACTGTTTTTT,CASSVQGRNEKLFF
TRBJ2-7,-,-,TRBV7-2,TGTGCCAGCAGCCGCCAAGGAGCCTCGGGGGAGCAGTACTTC,CASSRQGASGEQYF
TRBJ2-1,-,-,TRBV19,TGTGCCAGTAGTATTGGTCTGAGCTCCTACAATGAGCAGTTCTTC,CASSIGLSSYNEQFF
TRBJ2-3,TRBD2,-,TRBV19,TGTGCCAGTAGTATGGGGCTAGCGGGAGGCAAGAGGGGAGATACGCAGTATTTT,CASSMGLAGGKRGDTQYF
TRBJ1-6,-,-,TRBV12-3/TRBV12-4,TGTGCCACGGGGAGCTCCTATAATTCACCCCTCCACTTT,CATGSSYNSPLHF
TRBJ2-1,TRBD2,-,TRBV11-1,TGTGCCAGCAGCCCTTATGGGGGAGGGTCCTACAATGAGCAGTTCTTC,CASSPYGGGSYNEQFF
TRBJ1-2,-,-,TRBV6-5,TGTGCCAGCAGTTCAGGGAACTATGGCTACACCTTC,CASSSGNYGYTF
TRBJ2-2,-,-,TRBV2,TGTGCCAGCGCAAGACTAGTTCCCGGGGAGCTGTTTTTT,CASARLVPGELFF
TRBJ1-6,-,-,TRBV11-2,TGTGCCAGCACCGGACAGAATTCACCCCTCCACTTT,CASTGQNSPLHF
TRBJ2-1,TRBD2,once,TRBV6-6,TGTGCCAGCAGCCGGGGAGGGACCCTCAATGAGCAGTTCTTC,CASSRGGTLNEQFF
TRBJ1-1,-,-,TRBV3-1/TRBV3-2,TGTGCCAGCAGCCAAGGGTTCTTGGGGCAGAAAAACACTGAAGCTTTCTTT,CASSQGFLGQKNTEAFF
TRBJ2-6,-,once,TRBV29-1,TGCAGCGTCACAGAGGGTTCAGGGGCCAACGTCCTGACTTTC,CSVTEGSGANVLTF
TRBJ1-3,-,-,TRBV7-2,TGTGCCAGCAGCTTAGTAGGGGCGCCGTCTGGAAACACCATATATTTT,CASSLVGAPSGNTIYF
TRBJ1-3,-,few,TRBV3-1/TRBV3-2,TGTGCCAGCAGCCAAGAGCTTTCGGGGAGCGGAAACACCATATATTTT,CASSQELSGSGNTIYF
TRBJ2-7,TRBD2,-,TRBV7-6,TGTGCCAGCAGCCGACAGACTAGCGGGGCCGGTGCGTACGAGCAGTACTTC,CASSRQTSGAGAYEQYF
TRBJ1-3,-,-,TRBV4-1,TGCGCCAGCAGCCAAGATTTCACAGTCTCTGGAAACACCATATATTTT,CASSQDFTVSGNTIYF
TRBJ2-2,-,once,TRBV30,TGTGCCTGGAGCTCCGGCAGGGTCGTTAACACCGGGGAGCTGTTTTTT,CAWSSGRVVNTGELFF
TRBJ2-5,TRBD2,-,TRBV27,TGTGCCAGCAGTTTGTCGACTAGCGGAGGGGGAGAGACCCAGTACTTC,CASSLSTSGGGETQYF
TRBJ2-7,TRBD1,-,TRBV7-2,TGTGCCAGCAGCTTAGGACAGGGGGCGCCATACGAGCAGTACTTC,CASSLGQGAPYEQYF
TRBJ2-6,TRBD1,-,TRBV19,TGTGCCAGTAGTACGGGACAGGGCCTCTCTGGGGCCAACGTCCTGACTTTC,CASSTGQGLSGANVLTF
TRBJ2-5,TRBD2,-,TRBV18,TGTGCCAGCTCACCAACTTTAGCGGGAGTTTTGCAAGAGACCCAGTACTTC,CASSPTLAGVLQETQYF
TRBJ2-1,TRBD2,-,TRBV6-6,TGTGCCAGCAGTCTGACCCTAGCGGGAGGGCCGTCCAATGAGCAGTTCTTC,CASSLTLAGGPSNEQFF
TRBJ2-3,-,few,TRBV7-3,TGTGCCAGCAGCCAAAATTCGGGAGATACGCAGTATTTT,CASSQNSGDTQYF
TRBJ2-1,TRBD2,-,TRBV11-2,TGTGCCAGCAGCTTAGTCGGGGGACTAGCGGGAGGGGGTGAGCAGTTCTTC,CASSLVGGLAGGGEQFF
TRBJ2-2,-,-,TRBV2,TGTGCCAGCAGCCCAGGACAGACCGGGGAGCTGTTTTTT,CASSPGQTGELFF
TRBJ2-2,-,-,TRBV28,TGTGCCGTCAATAGTATAGCGAACACCGGGGAGCTGTTTTTT,CAVNSIANTGELFF
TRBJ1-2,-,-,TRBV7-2,TGTGCCAGCAGCTGGGACACTCGCCACTACACCTTC,CASSWDTRHYTF
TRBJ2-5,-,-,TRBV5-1,TGCGCCAGCAGCTTGGGAATCGGGGAAGGGGGCCAAGAGACCCAGTACTTC,CASSLGIGEGGQETQYF
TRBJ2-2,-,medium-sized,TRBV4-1,TGCGCCAGCAGGCCGGGTGGCGGCACCGGGGAGCTGTTTTTT,CASRPGGGTGELFF
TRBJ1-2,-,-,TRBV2,TGTGCCAGCACTCCCATGGGGGCCGAATTTGGCTACACCTTC,CASTPMGAEFGYTF
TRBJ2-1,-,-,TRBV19,TGTGCCAGTAGTATAGGTCCGAGGAATGAGCAGTTCTTC,CASSIGPRNEQFF
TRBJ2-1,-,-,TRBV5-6,TGTGCCAGCAGCTTGGTACCCGGGAGTTCTTACAATGAGCAGTTCTTC,CASSLVPGSSYNEQFF
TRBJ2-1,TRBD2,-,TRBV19,TGTGCCAGTAGTCGACTAGCGGGAGCTGGTGAGCAGTTCTTC,CASSRLAGAGEQFF
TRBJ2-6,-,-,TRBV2,TGTGCCAGCGGGGGGGGCGGGGCCAACGTCCTGACTTTC,CASGGGGANVLTF
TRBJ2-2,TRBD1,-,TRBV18,TGTGCCAGCTCACCTCGACAGGGAGCCGGGGAGCTGTTTTTT,CASSPRQGAGELFF
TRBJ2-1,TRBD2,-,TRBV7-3,TGTGCCAGCAGCTCCTCAACCGGGACTAGCGGGAGTTACAATGAGCAGTTCTTC,CASSSSTGTSGSYNEQFF